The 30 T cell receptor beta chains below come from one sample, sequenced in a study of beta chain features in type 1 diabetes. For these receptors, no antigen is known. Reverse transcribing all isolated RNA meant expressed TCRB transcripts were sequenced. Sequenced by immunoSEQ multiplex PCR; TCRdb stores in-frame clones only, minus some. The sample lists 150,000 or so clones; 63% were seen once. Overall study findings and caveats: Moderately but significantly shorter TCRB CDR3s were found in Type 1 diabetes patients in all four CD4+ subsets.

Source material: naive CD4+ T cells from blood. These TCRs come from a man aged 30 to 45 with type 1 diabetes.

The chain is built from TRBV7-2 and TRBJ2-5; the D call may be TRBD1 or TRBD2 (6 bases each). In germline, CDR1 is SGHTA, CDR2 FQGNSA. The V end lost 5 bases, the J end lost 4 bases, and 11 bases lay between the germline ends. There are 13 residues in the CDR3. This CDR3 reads CASSPRGAETQYF. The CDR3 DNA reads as TGTGCCAGCAGCCCTAGGGGGGCAGAGACCCAGTACTTC.

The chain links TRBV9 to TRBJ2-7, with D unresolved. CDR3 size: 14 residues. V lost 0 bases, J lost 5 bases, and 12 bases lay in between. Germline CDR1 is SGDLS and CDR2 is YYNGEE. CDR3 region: CASSVAVGRDEQYF. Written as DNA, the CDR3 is TGTGCCAGCAGCGTAGCGGTGGGTCGGGACGAGCAGTACTTC.

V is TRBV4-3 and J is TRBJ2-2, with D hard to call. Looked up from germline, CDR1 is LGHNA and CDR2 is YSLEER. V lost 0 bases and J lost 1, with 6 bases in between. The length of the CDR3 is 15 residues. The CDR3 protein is CASSQDRVNTGELFF. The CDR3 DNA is TGCGCCAGCAGCCAAGATCGCGTGAACACCGGGGAGCTGTTTTTT.

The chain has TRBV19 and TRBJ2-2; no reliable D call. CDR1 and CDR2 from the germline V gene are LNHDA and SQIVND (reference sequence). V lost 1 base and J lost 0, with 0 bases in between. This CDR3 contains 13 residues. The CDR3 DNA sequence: TGTGCCAGTAGTATAGCGAACACCGGGGAGCTGTTTTTT. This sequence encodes CASSIANTGELFF.

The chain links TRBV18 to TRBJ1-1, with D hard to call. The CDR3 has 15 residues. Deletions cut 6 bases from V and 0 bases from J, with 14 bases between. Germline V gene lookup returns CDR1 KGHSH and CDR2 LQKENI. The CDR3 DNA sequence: TGTGCCAGCTCGGAAGGACGGAGCTTGAACACTGAAGCTTTCTTT. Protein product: CASSEGRSLNTEAFF.

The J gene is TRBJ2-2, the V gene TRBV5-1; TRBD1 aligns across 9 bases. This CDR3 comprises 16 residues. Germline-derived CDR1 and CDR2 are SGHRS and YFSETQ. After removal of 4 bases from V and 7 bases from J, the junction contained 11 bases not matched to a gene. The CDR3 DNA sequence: TGCGCCAGCAGCGCCGCGGGACAGGGTCATGGCGGGGAGCTGTTTTTT. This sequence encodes CASSAAGQGHGGELFF.

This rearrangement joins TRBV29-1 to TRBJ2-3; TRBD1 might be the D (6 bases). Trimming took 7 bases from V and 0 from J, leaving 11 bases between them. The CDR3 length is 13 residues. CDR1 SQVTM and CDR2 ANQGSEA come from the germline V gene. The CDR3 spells CSGRTDSTDTQYF. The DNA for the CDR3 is TGCAGCGGGAGGACAGACAGCACAGATACGCAGTATTTT.

The CDR3 DNA follows: TGTGCTAGTGGTTTGAAGGATACGCAGTATTTT. It yields the protein CASGLKDTQYF. The V and J genes are TRBV12-5 and TRBJ2-3; D not certain. Germline V gene lookup returns CDR1 LGHNT and CDR2 FRNRAP. Trimming removed 2 bases at V and 6 bases at J, with 3 bases between. This CDR3 spans 11 amino acids.

In nucleotides, the CDR3 is TGTGCCAGCAGCTCCCGGGCCCTCGGCGGGGAGCTGTTTTTT. The encoded protein is CASSSRALGGELFF. The chain carries TRBV7-2 and TRBJ2-2; D ambiguous. Trimming cost V 4 bases and J 7 bases, with 13 bases left between them. Germline values: CDR1 SGHTA, CDR2 FQGNSA. This CDR3 has 14 amino acids. Using reference TRBV7-2 and TRBJ2-2 for the parts outside the CDR3, the full variable domain is GAGVSQSPSNKVTEKGKDVELRCDPISGHTALYWYRQSLGQGLEFLIYFQGNSAPDKSGLPSDRFSAERTGGSVSTLTIQRTQQEDSAVYLCASSSRALGGELFFGEGSRLTVL.

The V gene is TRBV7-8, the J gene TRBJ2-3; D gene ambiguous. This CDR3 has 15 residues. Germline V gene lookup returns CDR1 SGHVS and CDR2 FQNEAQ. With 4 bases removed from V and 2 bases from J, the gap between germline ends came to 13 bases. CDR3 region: CASSSRGDLTDTQYF. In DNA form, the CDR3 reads TGTGCCAGCAGCTCCCGAGGAGATCTCACAGATACGCAGTATTTT.

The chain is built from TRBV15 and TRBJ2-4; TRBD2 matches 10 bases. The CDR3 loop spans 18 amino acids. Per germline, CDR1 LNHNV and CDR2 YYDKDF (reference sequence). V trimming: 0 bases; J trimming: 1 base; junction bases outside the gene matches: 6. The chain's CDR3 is CATSREASGGDAKNIQYF. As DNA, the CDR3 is TGTGCCACCAGCAGAGAGGCTAGCGGGGGAGACGCCAAAAACATTCAGTACTTC.

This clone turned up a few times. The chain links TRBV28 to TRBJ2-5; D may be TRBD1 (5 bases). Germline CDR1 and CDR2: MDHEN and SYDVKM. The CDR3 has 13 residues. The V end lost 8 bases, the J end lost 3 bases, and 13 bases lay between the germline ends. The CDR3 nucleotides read TGTGCCAGCGAGGACACGTTTGAAGAGACCCAGTACTTC. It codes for CASEDTFEETQYF.

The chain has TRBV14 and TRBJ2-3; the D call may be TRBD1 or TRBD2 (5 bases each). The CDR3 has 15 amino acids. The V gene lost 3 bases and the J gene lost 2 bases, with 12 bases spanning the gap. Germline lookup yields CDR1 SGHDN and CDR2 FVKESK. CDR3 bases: TGTGCCAGCAGCCACGCCGGGGCCTACACAGATACGCAGTATTTT. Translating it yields CASSHAGAYTDTQYF.

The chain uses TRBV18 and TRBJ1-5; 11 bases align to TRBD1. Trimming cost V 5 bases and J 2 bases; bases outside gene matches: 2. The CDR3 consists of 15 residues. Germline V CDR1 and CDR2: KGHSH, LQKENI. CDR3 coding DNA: TGTGCCAGCTCAAGGACAGGGGGCGGCAATCAGCCCCAGCATTTT. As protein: CASSRTGGGNQPQHF.

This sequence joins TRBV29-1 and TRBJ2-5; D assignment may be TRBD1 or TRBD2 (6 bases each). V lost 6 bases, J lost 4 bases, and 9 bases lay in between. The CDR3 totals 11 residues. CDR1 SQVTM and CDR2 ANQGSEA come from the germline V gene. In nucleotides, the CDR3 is TGCAGCGTGGAGGGGGTAGAGACCCAGTACTTC. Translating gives CSVEGVETQYF.

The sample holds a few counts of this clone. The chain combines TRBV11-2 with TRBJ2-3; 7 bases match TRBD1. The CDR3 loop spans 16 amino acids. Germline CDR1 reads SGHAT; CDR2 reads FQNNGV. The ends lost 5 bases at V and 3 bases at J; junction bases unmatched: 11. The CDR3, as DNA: TGTGCCAGCAGCACCGTGGGACAGTTAACTACAGATACGCAGTATTTT. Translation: CASSTVGQLTTDTQYF.

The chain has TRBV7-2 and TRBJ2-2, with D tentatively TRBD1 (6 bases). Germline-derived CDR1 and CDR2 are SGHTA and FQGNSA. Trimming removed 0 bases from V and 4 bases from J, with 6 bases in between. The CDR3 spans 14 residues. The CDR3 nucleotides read TGTGCCAGCAGCTTAGCAGGGGGCACCGGGGAGCTGTTTTTT. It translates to CASSLAGGTGELFF.

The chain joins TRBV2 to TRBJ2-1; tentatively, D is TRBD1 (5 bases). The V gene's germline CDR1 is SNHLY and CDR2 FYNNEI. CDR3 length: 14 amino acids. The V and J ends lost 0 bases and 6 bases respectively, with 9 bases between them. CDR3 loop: CASSEALTVNEQFF. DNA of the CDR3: TGTGCCAGCAGTGAAGCGCTGACAGTCAATGAGCAGTTCTTC.

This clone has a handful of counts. The CDR3 DNA reads TGTGCCAGCAGCTTAGACTCGAGAGAGCAGTACTTC. Amino acids: CASSLDSREQYF. The chain is built from TRBV7-9 and TRBJ2-7; D is unclear. The germline CDR1 and CDR2 sequences are SEHNR and FQNEAQ (reference sequence). Trimming removed 1 base at V and 7 bases at J, with 8 bases between. There are 12 residues in the CDR3. The whole variable domain, filled in from reference TRBV7-9 and TRBJ2-7, reads DTGVSQNPRHKITKRGQNVTFRCDPISEHNRLYWYRQTLGQGPEFLTYFQNEAQLEKSRLLSDRFSAERPKGSFSTLEIQRTEQGDSAMYLCASSLDSREQYFGPGTRLTVT.

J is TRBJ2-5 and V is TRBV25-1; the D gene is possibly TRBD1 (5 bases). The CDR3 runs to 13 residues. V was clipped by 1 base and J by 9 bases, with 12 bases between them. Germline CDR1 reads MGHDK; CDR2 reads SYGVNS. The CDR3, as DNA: TGTGCCAGCAGTGAATCGGCTTCCAGGGCCCAGTACTTC. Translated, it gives CASSESASRAQYF.

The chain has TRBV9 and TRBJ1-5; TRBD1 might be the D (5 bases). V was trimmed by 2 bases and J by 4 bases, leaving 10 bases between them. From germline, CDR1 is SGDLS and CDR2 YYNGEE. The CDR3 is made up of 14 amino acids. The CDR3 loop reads CASSVGRGNQPQHF. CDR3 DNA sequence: TGTGCCAGCAGCGTGGGGCGGGGAAATCAGCCCCAGCATTTT.

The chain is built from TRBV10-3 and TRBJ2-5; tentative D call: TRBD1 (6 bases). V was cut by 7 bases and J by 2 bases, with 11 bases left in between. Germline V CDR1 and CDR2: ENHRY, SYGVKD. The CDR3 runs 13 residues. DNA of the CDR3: TGTGCCATCAAGCAAGGACAGCAAGAGACCCAGTACTTC. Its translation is CAIKQGQQETQYF.

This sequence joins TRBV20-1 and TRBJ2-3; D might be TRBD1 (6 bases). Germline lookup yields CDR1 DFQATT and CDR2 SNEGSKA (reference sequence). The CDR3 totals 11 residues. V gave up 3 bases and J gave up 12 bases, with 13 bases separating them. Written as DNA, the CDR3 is TGCAGTGCTAGTACAGGGATTACACAGTATTTT. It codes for CSASTGITQYF.

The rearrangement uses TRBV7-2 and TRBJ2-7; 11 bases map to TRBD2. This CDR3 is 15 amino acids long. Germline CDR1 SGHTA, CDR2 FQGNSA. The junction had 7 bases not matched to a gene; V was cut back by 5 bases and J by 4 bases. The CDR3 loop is CASSQSGLAEYEQYF. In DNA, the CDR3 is TGTGCCAGCAGCCAATCGGGACTAGCGGAGTACGAGCAGTACTTC.

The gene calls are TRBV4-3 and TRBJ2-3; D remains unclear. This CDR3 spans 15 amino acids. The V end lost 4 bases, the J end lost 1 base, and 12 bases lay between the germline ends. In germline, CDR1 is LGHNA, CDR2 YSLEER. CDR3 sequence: CASSLPGGRTDTQYF. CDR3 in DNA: TGCGCCAGCAGCCTGCCCGGCGGACGCACAGATACGCAGTATTTT.

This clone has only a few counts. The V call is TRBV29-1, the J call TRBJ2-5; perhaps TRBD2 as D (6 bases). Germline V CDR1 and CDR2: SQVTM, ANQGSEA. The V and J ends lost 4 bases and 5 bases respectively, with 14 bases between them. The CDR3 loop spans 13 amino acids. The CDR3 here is CSVALWGVETQYF. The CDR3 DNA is TGCAGCGTTGCCCTTTGGGGGGTGGAGACCCAGTACTTC.

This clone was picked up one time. CDR3 loop: CASSSTGLDTQYF. Written as DNA, the CDR3 is TGTGCCAGCAGCTCCACTGGATTAGATACGCAGTATTTT. This chain uses TRBV7-9 with TRBJ2-3; no clear D. The CDR3 totals 13 residues. The V gene lost 4 bases and the J gene lost 5 bases, with 10 bases spanning the gap. CDR1 is SEHNR, CDR2 FQNEAQ, per germline (reference sequence).

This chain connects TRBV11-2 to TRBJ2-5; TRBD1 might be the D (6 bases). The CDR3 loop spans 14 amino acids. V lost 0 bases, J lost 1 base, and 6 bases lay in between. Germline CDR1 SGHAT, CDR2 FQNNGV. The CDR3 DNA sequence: TGTGCCAGCAGCTTAGACAGGGGCCAAGAGACCCAGTACTTC. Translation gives CASSLDRGQETQYF.

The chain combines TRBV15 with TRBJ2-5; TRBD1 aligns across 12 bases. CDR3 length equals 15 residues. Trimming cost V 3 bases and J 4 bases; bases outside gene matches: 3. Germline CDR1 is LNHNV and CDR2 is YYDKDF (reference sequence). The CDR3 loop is CATSRKGQGAETQYF. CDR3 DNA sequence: TGTGCCACCAGCAGGAAGGGACAGGGGGCAGAGACCCAGTACTTC.

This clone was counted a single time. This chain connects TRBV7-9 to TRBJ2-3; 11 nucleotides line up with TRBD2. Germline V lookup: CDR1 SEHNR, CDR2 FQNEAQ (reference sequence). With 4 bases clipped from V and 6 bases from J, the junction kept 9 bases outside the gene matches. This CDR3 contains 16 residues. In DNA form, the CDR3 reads TGTGCCAGCAGCTCACCCCTAGCGGGGGGCTGGGATACGCAGTATTTT. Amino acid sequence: CASSSPLAGGWDTQYF.